One and the same sample provided the 25 T cell receptor beta chains below, sequenced in a study of CD8 T cells in ankylosing spondylitis. TCRdb re-called the 5' RACE reads with MiXCR, one entry per CDR3 protein. This table holds about 260,000 distinct CDR3 sequences, roughly 20% found once. Sequencing was done on a sample of blood, either unsorted or a sorted T cell fraction (not recorded which). These receptors all stem from a male donor with ankylosing spondylitis or in good health (not recorded which).

A few counts support this clonotype. The J gene is TRBJ1-1, the V gene TRBV12-3 or TRBV12-4; 9 bases align to TRBD1. The CDR3 runs to 16 residues. J gave up 7 bases and V 0 bases, and 9 bases lay outside the gene matches. CDR3 coding DNA: TGTGCCAGCAGTTTAGCAGAACCGGGACAGGGATTTGAAGCTTTCTTT. It encodes CASSLAEPGQGFEAFF.

This clonotype was seen a handful of times. The chain is built from TRBV29-1 and TRBJ2-1; 13 bases fit TRBD2. Looked up from germline, CDR1 is SQVTM and CDR2 is ANQGSEA. V shed 6 bases, J shed 6 bases, and the junction held 11 bases outside the gene matches. The CDR3 has 16 residues. DNA for the CDR3: TGCAGCGTCCTTCCACTAGCGGGAGGGCCTAGCAATGAGCAGTTCTTC. This encodes CSVLPLAGGPSNEQFF.

This clonotype was detected a few times. This chain links TRBV7-3 with TRBJ1-5, with D perhaps TRBD1 (6 bases). Trimming took 4 bases from V and 6 from J, leaving 22 bases between them. Germline loops: CDR1 SGHTA, CDR2 FQGTGA. The CDR3 loop spans 17 amino acids. CDR3 in amino acids: CASSSSRQAVRGQPQHF. The CDR3 DNA reads TGTGCCAGCAGCTCCAGCCGACAGGCCGTGAGGGGTCAGCCCCAGCATTTT.

This clonotype was observed a few times. The CDR3, as DNA: TGTGCCAGCAGCCCGACCGGGGCCCCCACAGATACGCAGTATTTT. Protein sequence: CASSPTGAPTDTQYF. The rearrangement joins TRBV25-1 to TRBJ2-3; D possibly matches TRBD1 or TRBD2 (5 bases each). The CDR3 covers 15 residues. The V gene's germline CDR1 is MGHDK and CDR2 SYGVNS. The ends were cut back, 6 bases at V and 2 bases at J, with 15 bases in the middle.

The chain joins TRBV4-1 to TRBJ2-1, with D possibly matching TRBD2 (5 bases). The CDR3 contains 15 residues. Germline V gene lookup returns CDR1 MGHRA and CDR2 YSYEKL. Trimming stripped 3 bases from V and 0 bases from J, with 9 bases between. The CDR3 coding sequence is TGCGCCAGCAGCCAGACCGGGGACTCCTACAATGAGCAGTTCTTC. Amino acids: CASSQTGDSYNEQFF.

This clonotype turned up a few times. The chain carries TRBV28 and TRBJ2-2, with 8 positions matching TRBD1. The CDR3 totals 15 residues. Germline-derived CDR1 and CDR2 are MDHEN and SYDVKM. Trimming cost V 4 bases and J 3 bases; bases outside gene matches: 4. The CDR3 sequence: CASSSGGADTGELFF. In DNA, the CDR3 is TGTGCCAGCAGTTCAGGGGGCGCGGACACCGGGGAGCTGTTTTTT.

V gene TRBV7-8 combines with J gene TRBJ2-3; D unclear. Trimming took off 4 bases at V and 6 bases at J, with 11 bases between the two ends. CDR3 size: 13 residues. Looked up from germline, CDR1 is SGHVS and CDR2 is FQNEAQ. CDR3 in DNA: TGTGCCAGCAGCTCCGGATTTGGGGATACGCAGTATTTT. This encodes CASSSGFGDTQYF.

A few counts support this clonotype. The rearrangement joins TRBV2 to TRBJ2-7, with 11 bases lining up with TRBD1. V trimming: 4 bases; J trimming: 6 bases; junction bases outside the gene matches: 2. CDR1 is SNHLY and CDR2 is FYNNEI in the germline V gene. This CDR3 contains 13 residues. The CDR3 sequence: CASSGGTGGEQYV. In nucleotides, the CDR3 is TGTGCCAGCAGTGGGGGGACAGGGGGCGAGCAGTACGTC.

There are a few counts of this clonotype. This rearrangement joins TRBV20-1 to TRBJ2-3, with 14 nucleotides matching TRBD2. The CDR3 loop spans 16 amino acids. CDR1 and CDR2 from the germline V gene are DFQATT and SNEGSKA (reference sequence). V lost 5 bases and J lost 0; bases outside the gene matches: 4. DNA for the CDR3: TGCAGTGCTTCGGGACTAGCGGGGGCTAGCACAGATACGCAGTATTTT. Translating gives CSASGLAGASTDTQYF.

Ten or more counts support this clonotype. The chain combines TRBV6-1 with TRBJ2-2, with D hard to call. Trimming stripped 5 bases from V and 2 bases from J, with 12 bases between. The CDR3 runs 15 residues. Germline CDR1 MNHNS, CDR2 SASEGT. The CDR3 spells CASSPGQVNTGELFF. CDR3 nucleotides: TGTGCCAGCAGTCCCGGGCAGGTTAACACCGGGGAGCTGTTTTTT.

This clonotype was detected a few times. The DNA for the CDR3 is TGCAGTGCTAGAAAGGTAGCGGGAGATCCTGAGCAGTTCTTC. Translation: CSARKVAGDPEQFF. The V call is TRBV20-1, the J call TRBJ2-1; 9 positions match TRBD2. The junction had 8 bases not matched to a gene; V was cut back by 2 bases and J by 9 bases. The germline gives CDR1 DFQATT, CDR2 SNEGSKA (reference sequence). The CDR3 runs 14 residues.

This clonotype was detected many times. The rearrangement uses TRBV4-1 and TRBJ2-1, with a possible D match to TRBD2 (5 bases). The CDR3 is made up of 17 amino acids. The germline CDR1 and CDR2 sequences are MGHRA and YSYEKL. The germline V and J ends were trimmed by 1 base and 0 bases, with 13 bases remaining between them. This CDR3 reads CASSQGLLGSSYNEQFF. The CDR3 DNA is TGCGCCAGCAGCCAAGGCCTACTAGGGAGCTCCTACAATGAGCAGTTCTTC.

This chain uses TRBV10-3 with TRBJ1-3; D is ambiguous. This CDR3 comprises 14 residues. In germline, CDR1 is ENHRY, CDR2 SYGVKD. V was trimmed by 7 bases and J by 6 bases, leaving 16 bases between them. This chain's CDR3 is CAIKSAGLANTIYF. Written as DNA, the CDR3 is TGTGCCATCAAGTCCGCCGGGTTGGCAAACACCATATATTTT.

This clonotype has just a few counts. The gene calls are TRBV7-8 and TRBJ1-5; tentative D call: TRBD1 (5 bases). This CDR3 has 14 amino acids. The V gene lost 2 bases and the J gene lost 4 bases, with 9 bases spanning the gap. CDR1 and CDR2 from the germline V gene are SGHVS and FQNEAQ. The CDR3 DNA reads TGTGCCAGCAGCTTAATGTGGGGGAATCAGCCCCAGCATTTT. This gives the protein CASSLMWGNQPQHF.

V gene TRBV20-1 combines with J gene TRBJ2-1, with a possible D match to TRBD1 (6 bases). V was clipped by 6 bases and J by 6 bases, with 15 bases between them. This CDR3 region has 13 residues. The germline V gene encodes CDR1 DFQATT and CDR2 SNEGSKA (reference sequence). CDR3 sequence (DNA): TGCAGTGCCACTACAGGGTTCTCCAATGAGCAGTTCTTC. Translating gives CSATTGFSNEQFF.

This clonotype showed up just a few times. This chain joins TRBV6-6 and TRBJ2-2, with D uncertain. Between the trimmed V and J ends, which lost 5 bases and 6 bases, there was a span of 22 bases. From germline, CDR1 is MNHNY and CDR2 SVGAGI (reference sequence). The CDR3 covers 17 residues. Here the CDR3 DNA reads TGTGCCAGCAGTGAACTGGGCGTCCGGGTTGTCGCCGGGGAGCTGTTTTTT. As protein: CASSELGVRVVAGELFF.

This chain connects TRBV29-1 to TRBJ2-3; D could derive from TRBD1 or TRBD2 (5 bases each). The germline gives CDR1 SQVTM, CDR2 ANQGSEA. CDR3 length: 14 residues. The V end was cut by 3 bases, the J end by 5 bases, with 15 bases between. In nucleotides, the CDR3 is TGCAGCGTTGATACTAGGGGTACGGGAGATACGCAGTATTTT. It translates to CSVDTRGTGDTQYF.

This clonotype turned up a few times. The V gene is TRBV9, the J gene TRBJ2-1; D possibly corresponds to TRBD2 (5 bases). The V gene lost 4 bases and the J gene lost 1 base, with 9 bases spanning the gap. This CDR3 is 14 amino acids long. In germline, CDR1 is SGDLS, CDR2 YYNGEE. The CDR3 DNA sequence: TGTGCCAGCAGCCGGGCGGGTTCCTACAATGAGCAGTTCTTC. This codes for CASSRAGSYNEQFF.

The sample holds a few counts of this clonotype. The V call is TRBV12-3 or TRBV12-4, the J call TRBJ2-4, with D perhaps given as TRBD1 or TRBD2 (6 bases each). This CDR3 has 13 residues. Between the trimmed V and J ends, which lost 2 bases and 8 bases, there was a span of 10 bases. This CDR3 reads CASSLNREDIQYF. The CDR3 DNA is TGTGCCAGCAGTTTAAACAGGGAGGACATTCAGTACTTC.

This clonotype was detected many times. The V gene is TRBV28, the J gene TRBJ1-5; D not resolved. The V end lost 5 bases, the J end lost 2 bases, and 10 bases lay between the germline ends. CDR3 length: 14 residues. Looked up from germline, CDR1 is MDHEN and CDR2 is SYDVKM. The CDR3 here is CASSQRVGNQPQHF. The CDR3 DNA is TGTGCCAGCAGTCAGCGGGTAGGCAATCAGCCCCAGCATTTT.

The chain is built from TRBV28 and TRBJ2-5; 8 bases are shared with TRBD1. In germline, CDR1 is MDHEN, CDR2 SYDVKM. J lost 5 bases, V lost 1 base, and 9 bases had no gene match. CDR3 size: 16 residues. The CDR3 region is CASSLSLSRGPETQYF. CDR3 nucleotide sequence: TGTGCCAGCAGTTTATCCCTCTCCAGGGGGCCGGAGACCCAGTACTTC.

The CDR3, as DNA: TGCGCCAGCAGCTTGTACGTGAGGAGGGAGGACAATGAGCAGTTCTTC. Translation gives CASSLYVRREDNEQFF. V and J are TRBV5-1 and TRBJ2-1; weak D call: TRBD2 (6 bases). Germline values: CDR1 SGHRS, CDR2 YFSETQ. Trimming removed 1 base from V and 5 bases from J, with 16 bases in between. The CDR3 totals 16 residues.

This clonotype was seen a few times. The chain has TRBV6-2 or TRBV6-3 and TRBJ2-7; no clear D. The germline CDR1 and CDR2 sequences are MNHEY and SVGEGT. With 0 bases removed from V and 7 bases from J, the gap between germline ends came to 13 bases. The CDR3 contains 14 residues. CDR3 DNA: TGTGCCAGCAGTTACTCGACTCTCGTTGTGGAGCAGTACGTC. This codes for CASSYSTLVVEQYV.

This clonotype occurred a few times. V and J are TRBV7-7 and TRBJ2-7, with D possibly being TRBD1 or TRBD2 (5 bases each). This CDR3 contains 16 residues. CDR1 is SSHAT, CDR2 FNYEAQ, per germline (reference sequence). The CDR3 protein is CASSLSPWGNRYEQYV. The CDR3 bases are TGTGCTAGCAGCTTATCCCCCTGGGGGAACAGGTACGAGCAGTACGTC.

V is TRBV29-1 and J is TRBJ2-3; no definite D call. CDR1 and CDR2 from the germline V gene are SQVTM and ANQGSEA. V lost 4 bases to trimming and J lost 2 bases, with 7 bases between them. The CDR3 is 12 amino acids. CDR3 coding DNA: TGCAGCGTTGCGTCTGACACAGATACGCAGTATTTT. This gives the protein CSVASDTDTQYF.